Sequencing of this T cell receptor (beta chain) was carried out in a study of blood T cell repertoires in COVID-19. TCRdb's table, derived via immunoSEQ multiplex PCR, lists solely in-frame clones and lacks some. The table has 200,000 to 250,000 clones, about 90% seen once. This clone showed up just a few times. This CDR3 is built from 13 residues. Trimming shortened V by 4 bases and J by 8 bases, and 11 bases separated the two germline ends. CDR1 and CDR2 (germline): MNHEY, SMNVEV (reference sequence). This chain connects TRBV27 to TRBJ2-2; tentatively, D is TRBD2 (5 bases). The source material was PBMCs or T cells enriched from blood (not recorded which). The sequence was obtained from a man aged 30 to 45 who had been exposed to COVID-19. Here the CDR3 reads CASSSPSGGELFF. The CDR3 bases are TGTGCCAGCAGTTCACCCTCGGGGGGGGAGCTGTTTTTT.